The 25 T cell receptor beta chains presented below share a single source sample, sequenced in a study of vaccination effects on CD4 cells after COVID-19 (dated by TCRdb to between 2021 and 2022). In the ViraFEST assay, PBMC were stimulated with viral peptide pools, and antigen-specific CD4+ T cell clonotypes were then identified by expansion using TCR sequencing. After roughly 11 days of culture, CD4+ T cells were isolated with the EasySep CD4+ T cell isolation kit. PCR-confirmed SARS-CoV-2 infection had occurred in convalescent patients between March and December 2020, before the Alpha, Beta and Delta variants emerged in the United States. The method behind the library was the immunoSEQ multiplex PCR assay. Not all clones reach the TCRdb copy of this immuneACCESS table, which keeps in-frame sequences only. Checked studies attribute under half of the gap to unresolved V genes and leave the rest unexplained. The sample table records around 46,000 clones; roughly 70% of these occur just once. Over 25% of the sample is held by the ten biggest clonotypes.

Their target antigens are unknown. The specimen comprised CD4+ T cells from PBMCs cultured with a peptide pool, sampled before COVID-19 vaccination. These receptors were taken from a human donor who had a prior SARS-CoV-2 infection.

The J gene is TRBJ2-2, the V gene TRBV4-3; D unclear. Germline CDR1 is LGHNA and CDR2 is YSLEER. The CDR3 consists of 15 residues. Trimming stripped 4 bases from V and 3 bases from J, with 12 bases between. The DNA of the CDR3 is TGCGCCAGCAGCCGGAATGGATATTACACCGGGGAGCTGTTTTTT. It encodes CASSRNGYYTGELFF.

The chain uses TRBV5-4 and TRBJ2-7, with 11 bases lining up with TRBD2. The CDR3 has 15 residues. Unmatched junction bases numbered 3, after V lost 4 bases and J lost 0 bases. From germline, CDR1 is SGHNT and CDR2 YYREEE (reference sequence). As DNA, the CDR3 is TGTGCCAGCAGCCCTAGCGGGAGGCACTCCTACGAGCAGTACTTC. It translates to CASSPSGRHSYEQYF.

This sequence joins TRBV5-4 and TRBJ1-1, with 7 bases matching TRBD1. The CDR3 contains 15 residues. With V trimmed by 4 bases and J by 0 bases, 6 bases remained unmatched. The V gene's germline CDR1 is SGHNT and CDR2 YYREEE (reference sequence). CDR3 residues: CASSLPGQMNTEAFF. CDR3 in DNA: TGTGCCAGCAGCCTACCGGGACAGATGAACACTGAAGCTTTCTTT.

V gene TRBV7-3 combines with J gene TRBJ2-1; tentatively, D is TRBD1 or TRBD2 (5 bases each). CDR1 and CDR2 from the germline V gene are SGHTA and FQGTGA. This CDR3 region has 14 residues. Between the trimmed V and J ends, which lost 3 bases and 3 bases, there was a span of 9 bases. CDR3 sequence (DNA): TGTGCCAGCAGCTTGAGGGGAAACTACAATGAGCAGTTCTTC. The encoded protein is CASSLRGNYNEQFF.

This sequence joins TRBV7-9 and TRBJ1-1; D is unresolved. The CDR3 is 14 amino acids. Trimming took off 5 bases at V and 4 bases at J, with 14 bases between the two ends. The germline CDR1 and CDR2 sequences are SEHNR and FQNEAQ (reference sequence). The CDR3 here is CASSQETLSTEAFF. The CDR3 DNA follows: TGTGCCAGCAGCCAGGAGACGCTGAGCACTGAAGCTTTCTTT.

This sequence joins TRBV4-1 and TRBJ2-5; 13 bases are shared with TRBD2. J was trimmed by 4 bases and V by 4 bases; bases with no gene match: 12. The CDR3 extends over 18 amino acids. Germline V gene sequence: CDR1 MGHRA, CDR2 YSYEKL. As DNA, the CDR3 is TGCGCCAGCAGCCGAACCGGGACTAGCGGGGCTTTCGGAGAGACCCAGTACTTC. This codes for CASSRTGTSGAFGETQYF.

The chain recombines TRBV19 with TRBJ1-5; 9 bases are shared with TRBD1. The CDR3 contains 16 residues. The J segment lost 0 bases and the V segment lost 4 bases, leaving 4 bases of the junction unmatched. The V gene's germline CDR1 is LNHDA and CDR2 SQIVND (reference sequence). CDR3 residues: CASSTGQGYSNQPQHF. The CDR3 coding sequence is TGTGCCAGTAGTACGGGACAGGGATATAGCAATCAGCCCCAGCATTTT.

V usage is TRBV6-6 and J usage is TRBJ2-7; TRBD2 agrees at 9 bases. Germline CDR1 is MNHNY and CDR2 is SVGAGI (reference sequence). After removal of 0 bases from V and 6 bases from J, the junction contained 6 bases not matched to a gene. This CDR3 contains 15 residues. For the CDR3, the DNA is TGTGCCAGCAGTTACTCTGCTAGCGGGATCGGCGAGCAGTACTTC. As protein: CASSYSASGIGEQYF.

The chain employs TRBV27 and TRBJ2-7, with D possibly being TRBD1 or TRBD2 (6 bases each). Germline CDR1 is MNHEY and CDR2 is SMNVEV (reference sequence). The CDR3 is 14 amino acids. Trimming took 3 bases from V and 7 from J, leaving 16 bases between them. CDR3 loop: CASSFRPGAGEQYF. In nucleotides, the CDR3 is TGTGCCAGCAGTTTTAGGCCGGGGGCCGGGGAGCAGTACTTC.

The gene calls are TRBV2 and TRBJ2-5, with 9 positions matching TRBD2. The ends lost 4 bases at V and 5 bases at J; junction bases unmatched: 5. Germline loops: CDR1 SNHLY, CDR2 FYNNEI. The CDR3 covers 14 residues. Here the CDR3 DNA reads TGTGCCAGCAGTGTGGCGGGAGGGTGGGAGACCCAGTACTTC. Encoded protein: CASSVAGGWETQYF.

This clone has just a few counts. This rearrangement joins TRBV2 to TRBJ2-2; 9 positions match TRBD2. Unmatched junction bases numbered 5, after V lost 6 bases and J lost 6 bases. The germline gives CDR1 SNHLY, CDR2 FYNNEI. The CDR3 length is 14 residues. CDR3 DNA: TGTGCCAGCAGGGCCTTAGCGGGAGCCGGGGAGCTGTTTTTT. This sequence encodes CASRALAGAGELFF.

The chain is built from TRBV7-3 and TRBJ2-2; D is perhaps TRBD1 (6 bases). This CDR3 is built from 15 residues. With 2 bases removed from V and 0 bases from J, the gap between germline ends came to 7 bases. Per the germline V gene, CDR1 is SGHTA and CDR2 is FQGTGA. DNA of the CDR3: TGTGCCAGCAGCTTAGGGACAACGAACACCGGGGAGCTGTTTTTT. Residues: CASSLGTTNTGELFF.

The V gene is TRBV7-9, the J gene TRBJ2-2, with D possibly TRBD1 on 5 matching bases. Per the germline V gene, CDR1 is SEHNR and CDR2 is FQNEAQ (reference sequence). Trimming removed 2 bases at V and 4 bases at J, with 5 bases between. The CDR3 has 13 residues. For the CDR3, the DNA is TGTGCCAGCAGCTTACAGGGCACCGGGGAGCTGTTTTTT. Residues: CASSLQGTGELFF. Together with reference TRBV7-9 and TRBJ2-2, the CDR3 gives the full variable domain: DTGVSQNPRHKITKRGQNVTFRCDPISEHNRLYWYRQTLGQGPEFLTYFQNEAQLEKSRLLSDRFSAERPKGSFSTLEIQRTEQGDSAMYLCASSLQGTGELFFGEGSRLTVL.

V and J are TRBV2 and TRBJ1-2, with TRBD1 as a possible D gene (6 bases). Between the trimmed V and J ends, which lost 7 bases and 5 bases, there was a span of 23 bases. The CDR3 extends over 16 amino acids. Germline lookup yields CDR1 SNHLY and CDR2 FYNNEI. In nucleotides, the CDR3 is TGTGCCAGCACCCTTCGCGGGGGGGCGAGACTTTATGGCTACACCTTC. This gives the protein CASTLRGGARLYGYTF.

The CDR3 nucleotides are TGTGCCAGCAGTGGGGATGGTAGCGGCGATACGCAGTATTTT. It codes for CASSGDGSGDTQYF. The V call is TRBV2, the J call TRBJ2-3, with D possibly TRBD2 on 6 matching bases. CDR3 length: 14 amino acids. Trimming removed 4 bases from V and 6 bases from J, with 14 bases in between. The germline V gene has CDR1 SNHLY and CDR2 FYNNEI.

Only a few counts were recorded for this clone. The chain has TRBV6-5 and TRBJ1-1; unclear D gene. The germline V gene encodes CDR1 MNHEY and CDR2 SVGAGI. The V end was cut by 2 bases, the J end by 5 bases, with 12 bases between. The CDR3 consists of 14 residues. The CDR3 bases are TGTGCCAGCAGTTACGTAGTAGGGAGGACTGAAGCTTTCTTT. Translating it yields CASSYVVGRTEAFF.

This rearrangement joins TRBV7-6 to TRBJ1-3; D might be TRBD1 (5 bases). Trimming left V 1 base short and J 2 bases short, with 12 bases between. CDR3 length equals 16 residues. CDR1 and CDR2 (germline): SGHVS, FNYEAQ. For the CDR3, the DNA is TGTGCCAGCAGCTTAGTAGGGGCAGCAACTGGAAACACCATATATTTT. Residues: CASSLVGAATGNTIYF.

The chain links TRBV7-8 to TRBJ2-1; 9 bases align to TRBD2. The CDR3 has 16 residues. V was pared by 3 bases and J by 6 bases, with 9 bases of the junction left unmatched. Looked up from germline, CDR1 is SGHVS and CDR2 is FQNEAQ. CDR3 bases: TGTGCCAGCAGCTTGGTTCTAGCGGGAATTTTCAATGAGCAGTTCTTC. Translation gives CASSLVLAGIFNEQFF.

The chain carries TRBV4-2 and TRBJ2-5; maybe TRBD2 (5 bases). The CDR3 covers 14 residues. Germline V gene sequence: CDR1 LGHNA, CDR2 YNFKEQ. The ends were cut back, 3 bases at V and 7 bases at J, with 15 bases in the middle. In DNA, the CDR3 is TGTGCCAGCAGCCATAGGAGGATCCGTCCGACCCAGTACTTC. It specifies CASSHRRIRPTQYF.

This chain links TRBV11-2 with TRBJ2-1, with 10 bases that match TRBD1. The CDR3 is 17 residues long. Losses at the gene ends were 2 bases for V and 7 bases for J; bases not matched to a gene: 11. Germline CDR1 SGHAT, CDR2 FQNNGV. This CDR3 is CASSLRGPGQGTNEQFF. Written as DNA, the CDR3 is TGTGCCAGCAGCTTAAGGGGACCGGGACAGGGGACGAATGAGCAGTTCTTC.

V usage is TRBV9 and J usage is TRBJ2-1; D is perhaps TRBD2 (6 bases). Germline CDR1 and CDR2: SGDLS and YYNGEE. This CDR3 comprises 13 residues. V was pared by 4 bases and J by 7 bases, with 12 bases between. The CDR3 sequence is CASSPGSRNEQFF. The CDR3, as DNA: TGTGCCAGCAGCCCCGGGAGTCGGAATGAGCAGTTCTTC.

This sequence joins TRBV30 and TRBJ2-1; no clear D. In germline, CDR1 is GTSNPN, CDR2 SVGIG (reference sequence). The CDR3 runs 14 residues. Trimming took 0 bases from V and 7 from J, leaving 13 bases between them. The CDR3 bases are TGTGCCTGGAGTGTCCTAAGGACGTCGAATGAGCAGTTCTTC. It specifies CAWSVLRTSNEQFF.

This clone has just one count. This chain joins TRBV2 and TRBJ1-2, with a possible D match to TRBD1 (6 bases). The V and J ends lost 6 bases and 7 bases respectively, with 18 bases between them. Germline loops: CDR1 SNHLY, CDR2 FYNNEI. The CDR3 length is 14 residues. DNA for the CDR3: TGTGCCAGCAGCATTCAGGAGGGGGAGGGTGGCTACACCTTC. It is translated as CASSIQEGEGGYTF.

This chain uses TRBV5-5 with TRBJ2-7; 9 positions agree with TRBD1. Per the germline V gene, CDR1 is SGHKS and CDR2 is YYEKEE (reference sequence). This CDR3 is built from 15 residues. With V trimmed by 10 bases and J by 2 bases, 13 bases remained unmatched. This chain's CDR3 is CASTYPGQGAYEQYF. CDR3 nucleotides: TGTGCCTCCACCTATCCGGGACAGGGCGCCTACGAGCAGTACTTC.

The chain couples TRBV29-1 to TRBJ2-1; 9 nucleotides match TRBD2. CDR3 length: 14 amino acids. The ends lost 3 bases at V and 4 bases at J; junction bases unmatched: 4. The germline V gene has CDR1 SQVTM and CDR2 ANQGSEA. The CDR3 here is CSVDRGREYNEQFF. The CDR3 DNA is TGCAGCGTTGACCGCGGGAGGGAATACAATGAGCAGTTCTTC.